This T cell receptor beta chain was observed in a study of T cell responses to AZD1222 COVID-19 vaccine (dated by TCRdb to the early 2020s). Turning to the overall study: TCR sequencing covered 230 to 250 trial participants: about 210 given two doses of AZD1222 and 26 given two doses of MenACWY control vaccine. Trial participants were enrolled into age subgroups of 18-55, 56-69 and 70-plus years, which contained around 150, 28 and 57 TCR-sequenced participants, respectively. Findings and caveats that apply to the study as a whole: CD4 TCRs associated with the vaccine covered the entire spike protein, and the dominant responses were in regions 160-218 and 743-854. No day 14 peak-response samples were available, so repertoires were characterized only after the peak T cell response. Spike-specific TCR breadth and depth rose significantly after two AZD1222 doses compared with day 0 and with MenACWY recipients. Participants were mostly white British, with more females than males. The authors suggested clonal diversity may have been underestimated. The 56-69-year group was small, and its depth increase did not reach significance, likely because of low power. Nearly half of unique spike-specific TCRs reportedly recognized epitopes outside regions mutated in the B.1.351 and B.1.1.7 variants. Only a handful of AZD1222 recipients were SARS-CoV-2 seropositive at baseline, limiting conclusions about previously exposed vaccinees.

The V and J ends are trimmed by 5 bases and 5 bases, leaving 9 bases between them. Taken from cysteine to phenylalanine, the CDR3 has 12 residues. The retained sequence is limited to the CDR3, 36 bases, with the frame set at the first base. CDR1 is given as SEHNR and CDR2 as FQNEAQ, both from the germline V gene (reference sequence). Per the publication, the time point label means: about 28 days (+/-7) after the second vaccine dose. AZD1222 recipients given second doses at about 4 weeks or at about 12 weeks were pooled, since spike-specific TCR depth and breadth were not found to differ between the two schedules. Vaccinee samples were obtained from the UK trials COV001 and COV002, which included a single-blind randomized controlled phase 2/3 trial of AZD1222 (ChAdOx1 nCoV-19) in healthy adults. For TCRbeta chain sequencing, PBMC samples from trial participants were taken at day 0 and at day 28 after the second dose.

The CDR3 regions of human TCRbeta chains were analyzed by immunosequencing. In the authors' own workflow: Repertoire TCRs were matched against a reference library of SARS-CoV-2-specific TCRs generated with the MIRA antigen-specificity platform. Breadth meant the fraction of unique TCRs that were SARS-CoV-2-associated, whereas depth meant the fraction of total T cells that were SARS-CoV-2-associated. Using the MIRA data, every spike-specific TCR was mapped to the spike region that the TCR reacted to and assigned to either a CD4 or a CD8 class. Log10-transformed breadth and depth values were compared by one-way ANOVA with Sidak's multiple comparisons tests. The table was pulled from immuneACCESS by TCRdb, which kept in-frame rearrangements only. Such tables lose some clones; where checked, under half of the loss comes from unresolved V genes, and the rest has no known cause. That table furnishes V, J and clone size, whereas the DNA furnished D and trimming. The sample includes just under 75,000 clones, with around 80% observed a single time. Around 48% of the sample goes to the ten largest clones.

Of note for this clone: The clone's antigen remains unknown. Per-base quality was not reported, and no clone a single base away is much larger than it.

The sequence was obtained from an adult who received the AZD1222 COVID-19 vaccine. The chain links TRBV7-9 with TRBJ2-5; the D segment cannot be called with confidence. Here the sequenced sample was peripheral blood, taken 28 days after the second AZD1222 dose. The CDR3 here reads CASSRAGETQYF. The DNA sequence is as follows: TGTGCCAGCAGCCGCGCCGGGGAGACCCAGTACTTC.